This TCR beta chain was profiled in a study of cytomegalovirus exposure and HLA in healthy donors. Per the germline V gene, CDR1 is SGHAT and CDR2 is FQNNGV. The CDR3 sequence is 14 residues long. V was pared by 1 base and J by 4 bases, with 8 bases between. The PCR made use of 60 Vbeta and 13 Jbeta primers. Only in-frame clones appear in the TCRdb table, and some are missing; sequencing was by immunoSEQ multiplex PCR. The repertoire includes roughly 110,000 clones, less than 80% of them detected once, and roughly 3.9% sits in the top ten. Study-wide findings and caveats: In a later analysis, at a false discovery rate of 0.05, 15,000 to 20,000 TCR beta sequences matched HLA alleles.

In the case of this clone: Antigen: not known.

The chain has TRBV11-2 and TRBJ1-5; D gene ambiguous. Sequenced: PBMCs. This sequence was found in a man between 60 and 70 years old in good health and CMV-seronegative. The CDR3 region is CASSLGRGNQPQHF. The CDR3 coding sequence is TGTGCCAGCAGCTTAGGTAGAGGGAATCAGCCCCAGCATTTT.